Below, 29 T cell receptor beta chains from the same sample are listed, as sequenced in a study of T cell repertoires in ileal Crohn's disease. Noted time point: neoterminal ileum biopsy at postoperative endoscopy, about 6 months after surgery. TCRdb's copy holds only in-frame clones and misses some; the assay was immunoSEQ multiplex PCR. The data contain more than 7,000 clones, around 74% of them singletons. Source material: ileal tissue. The receptor set was obtained from an adult with Crohn's disease.

V is TRBV7-6 and J is TRBJ2-7; TRBD1 agrees at 9 bases. The germline V gene has CDR1 SGHVS and CDR2 FNYEAQ. The V gene end was trimmed by 4 bases and the J gene end by 1 base; junction bases not matched to a gene: 8. CDR3 length equals 16 residues. The CDR3 sequence is CASSSTTGGNSYEQYF. Here the CDR3 DNA reads TGTGCCAGCAGCTCTACGACAGGGGGTAATTCCTACGAGCAGTACTTC.

This clone was observed a few times. The rearrangement uses TRBV28 and TRBJ1-3, with a weak D call TRBD1 (5 bases). The V gene lost 2 bases and the J gene lost 0 bases, with 14 bases spanning the gap. This CDR3 has 17 residues. CDR1 and CDR2 (germline): MDHEN, SYDVKM. The CDR3 protein is CASSLRIDSSSGNTIYF. CDR3 coding DNA: TGTGCCAGCAGTTTAAGGATTGACAGTAGCTCTGGAAACACCATATATTTT. The full variable domain, with the rest looked up from reference TRBV28 and TRBJ1-3, is DVKVTQSSRYLVKRTGEKVFLECVQDMDHENMFWYRQDPGLGLRLIYFSYDVKMKEKGDIPEGYSVSREKKERFSLILESASTNQTSMYLCASSLRIDSSSGNTIYFGEGSWLTVV.

The chain's CDR3 is CASSYGTVYYEQYF. The CDR3 DNA reads as TGTGCCAGCAGCTACGGGACTGTTTATTACGAGCAGTACTTC. This chain connects TRBV7-9 to TRBJ2-7; tentative D call: TRBD2 (6 bases). CDR3 length equals 14 residues. CDR1 is SEHNR and CDR2 is FQNEAQ in the germline V gene (reference sequence). Trimming stripped 4 bases from V and 4 bases from J, with 14 bases between.

The gene calls are TRBV27 and TRBJ2-7; D might be TRBD1 (5 bases). The CDR3 covers 13 residues. In germline, CDR1 is MNHEY, CDR2 SMNVEV (reference sequence). Trimming removed 6 bases at V and 2 bases at J, with 11 bases between. CDR3 sequence: CASRKDRAYEQYF. The CDR3 nucleotides read TGTGCCAGCAGAAAAGACAGAGCCTACGAGCAGTACTTC.

V is TRBV10-3 and J is TRBJ2-3; D may be TRBD2 (6 bases). Trimming shortened V by 7 bases and J by 3 bases, and 14 bases separated the two germline ends. Germline V lookup: CDR1 ENHRY, CDR2 SYGVKD. This CDR3 has 14 residues. The CDR3 DNA reads TGTGCCATCACTTCCGGGACTTCGACAGATACGCAGTATTTT. As protein: CAITSGTSTDTQYF.

This clone was picked up one time. The chain recombines TRBV6-1 with TRBJ1-1; no definite D call. Looked up from germline, CDR1 is MNHNS and CDR2 is SASEGT. Between the trimmed V and J ends, which lost 6 bases and 1 base, there was a span of 9 bases. The CDR3 runs 13 residues. The CDR3 loop is CASSSVENTEAFF. CDR3 DNA: TGTGCCAGCAGCAGTGTCGAGAACACTGAAGCTTTCTTT.

This chain links TRBV5-1 with TRBJ2-5; D is possibly TRBD1 (6 bases). Germline CDR1 and CDR2: SGHRS and YFSETQ. V was pared by 4 bases and J by 4 bases, with 11 bases between. The CDR3 has 13 residues. DNA of the CDR3: TGCGCCAGCAGCCCCGACAGGCGAGAGACCCAGTACTTC. It specifies CASSPDRRETQYF.

This chain joins TRBV19 and TRBJ1-1; D is perhaps TRBD1 (6 bases). This CDR3 comprises 14 residues. The V gene lost 7 bases and the J gene lost 3 bases, with 15 bases spanning the gap. Germline-derived CDR1 and CDR2 are LNHDA and SQIVND (reference sequence). CDR3 protein: CASKSTGLYTEAFF. The DNA for the CDR3 is TGTGCCAGTAAGTCGACAGGTCTCTACACTGAAGCTTTCTTT. Together with reference TRBV19 and TRBJ1-1, the CDR3 gives the full variable domain: DGGITQSPKYLFRKEGQNVTLSCEQNLNHDAMYWYRQDPGQGLRLIYYSQIVNDFQKGDIAEGYSVSREKKESFPLTVTSAQKNPTAFYLCASKSTGLYTEAFFGQGTRLTVV.

This clone was seen more than once but under ten times. The rearrangement joins TRBV2 to TRBJ2-3; possibly TRBD1 for D (5 bases). The CDR3 extends over 13 amino acids. V was clipped by 9 bases and J by 1 base, with 11 bases between them. Germline assignment: CDR1 SNHLY and CDR2 FYNNEI. Written as DNA, the CDR3 is TGTGCCAGTACTGAACAGGGCACAGATACGCAGTATTTT. It yields the protein CASTEQGTDTQYF.

The chain has TRBV6-1 and TRBJ1-1, with D tentatively TRBD1 (6 bases). V shed 4 bases and J shed 4 bases, with 22 bases lying between them. CDR1 and CDR2 from the germline V gene are MNHNS and SASEGT. The CDR3 consists of 17 residues. The CDR3 region has the DNA TGTGCCAGCAGTGTCCAAGAACAGGGATGGTGGGGCACTGAAGCTTTCTTT. Translated, it gives CASSVQEQGWWGTEAFF.

This clone rates as large. This chain joins TRBV2 and TRBJ1-1, with D possibly matching TRBD1 (6 bases). The CDR3 loop spans 14 amino acids. The germline V and J ends were trimmed by 0 bases and 4 bases, with 9 bases remaining between them. CDR1 and CDR2 (germline): SNHLY, FYNNEI. The CDR3 region has the DNA TGTGCCAGCAGTGAAGCCCCCAGGGGCACTGAAGCTTTCTTT. This translates into CASSEAPRGTEAFF.

This clone showed up just once. J is TRBJ1-2 and V is TRBV28; 7 bases are shared with TRBD1. Germline CDR1 reads MDHEN; CDR2 reads SYDVKM. The CDR3 spans 15 residues. V shed 5 bases and J 4 bases; nucleotides not matched to a gene: 10. The CDR3 reads CASSTGARYSYGYTF. In DNA, the CDR3 is TGTGCCAGCAGTACAGGGGCCAGGTACAGCTATGGCTACACCTTC.

This clone was observed once. This rearrangement joins TRBV5-1 to TRBJ2-1, with unresolved D. Per the germline V gene, CDR1 is SGHRS and CDR2 is YFSETQ. The CDR3 length is 16 residues. V gave up 0 bases and J gave up 6 bases, with 16 bases separating them. The CDR3 protein is CASSLGVSPQVNEQFF. The CDR3 nucleotides read TGCGCCAGCAGCTTGGGTGTTTCTCCGCAGGTCAATGAGCAGTTCTTC.

The chain uses TRBV7-2 and TRBJ2-3, with 9 positions matching TRBD1. CDR1 is SGHTA and CDR2 is FQGNSA in the germline V gene. This CDR3 is built from 14 residues. After removal of 5 bases from V and 6 bases from J, the junction contained 6 bases not matched to a gene. This chain's CDR3 is CASSRQGGDDTQYF. In nucleotides, the CDR3 is TGTGCCAGCAGCCGACAGGGGGGGGACGATACGCAGTATTTT.

The rearrangement uses TRBV5-1 and TRBJ2-7, with TRBD1 identical over 12 bases. V shed 3 bases, J shed 6 bases, and the junction held 4 bases outside the gene matches. CDR1 SGHRS and CDR2 YFSETQ come from the germline V gene. This CDR3 spans 14 amino acids. The CDR3 sequence is CASSSGQGAVEQYF. Written as DNA, the CDR3 is TGCGCCAGCAGCTCGGGACAGGGGGCGGTCGAGCAGTACTTC.

This clone is medium-sized in the sample. J is TRBJ2-1 and V is TRBV7-9; TRBD1 is a possible D gene (5 bases). The CDR3 consists of 10 residues. V lost 5 bases and J 10 bases, leaving 6 bases between the germline ends. Looked up from germline, CDR1 is SEHNR and CDR2 is FQNEAQ (reference sequence). CDR3 residues: CASSRQEQFF. CDR3 in DNA: TGTGCCAGCAGCCGACAGGAGCAGTTCTTC.

This chain links TRBV5-6 with TRBJ1-2; 8 nucleotides agree with TRBD1. V was clipped by 0 bases and J by 6 bases; unmatched bases: 10. The CDR3 runs 16 residues. Germline CDR1 reads SGHDT; CDR2 reads YYEEEE. The DNA for the CDR3 is TGTGCCAGCAGCTTGGCCCCGGCAGGGGGCCTCGATGGCTACACCTTC. Translated: CASSLAPAGGLDGYTF.

The rearrangement uses TRBV6-6 and TRBJ1-1; 8 bases are a match to TRBD1. The CDR3 runs 13 residues. In germline, CDR1 is MNHNY, CDR2 SVGAGI (reference sequence). V shed 4 bases and J 8 bases; nucleotides not matched to a gene: 6. In DNA, the CDR3 is TGTGCCAGCAGTTCGATAGGACAGGGAGAAGCTTTCTTT. Its translation is CASSSIGQGEAFF.

The gene calls are TRBV27 and TRBJ1-2; 7 bases map to TRBD1. The CDR3 has 14 amino acids. Germline CDR1 MNHEY, CDR2 SMNVEV (reference sequence). V trimming: 7 bases; J trimming: 4 bases; junction bases outside the gene matches: 9. CDR3 residues: CASKTGTSGYGYTF. The CDR3 nucleotides read TGTGCCAGCAAGACAGGGACCTCCGGCTATGGCTACACCTTC.

The rearrangement uses TRBV6-5 and TRBJ2-1, with D uncertain. Germline V lookup: CDR1 MNHEY, CDR2 SVGAGI. Trimming pared 2 bases from V and 0 bases from J, leaving 11 bases between. This CDR3 spans 16 amino acids. DNA of the CDR3: TGTGCCAGCAGTTACCGGCGGCCGAGCTCCTACAATGAGCAGTTCTTC. Amino acid sequence: CASSYRRPSSYNEQFF.

The rearrangement links TRBV19 to TRBJ1-2; 7 nucleotides line up with TRBD1. Trimming removed 7 bases from V and 4 bases from J; junction bases left unmatched: 6. The CDR3 extends over 13 amino acids. Germline CDR1 and CDR2: LNHDA and SQIVND (reference sequence). The CDR3 DNA sequence: TGTGCCAGTACTCCGGGACAGCTCTATGGCTACACCTTC. This codes for CASTPGQLYGYTF.

V is TRBV30 and J is TRBJ1-6; D unresolved. The V gene's germline CDR1 is GTSNPN and CDR2 SVGIG (reference sequence). Trimming shortened V by 0 bases and J by 7 bases, and 16 bases separated the two germline ends. This CDR3 is built from 16 residues. The CDR3 here is CAWSVSRVGGNSPLHF. The DNA for the CDR3 is TGTGCCTGGAGTGTCTCACGGGTGGGAGGGAATTCACCCCTCCACTTT.

This chain links TRBV5-1 with TRBJ2-2; 7 nucleotides align to TRBD1. V was clipped by 3 bases and J by 5 bases; unmatched bases: 7. The CDR3 is made up of 15 amino acids. From germline, CDR1 is SGHRS and CDR2 YFSETQ. As DNA, the CDR3 is TGCGCCAGCAGCTCCCGGGACAGCGAAACCGGGGAGCTGTTTTTT. Translated: CASSSRDSETGELFF.

This clone was seen only once. The chain uses TRBV28 and TRBJ1-1; 8 bases are a match to TRBD1. The junction had 6 bases not matched to a gene; V was cut back by 5 bases and J by 10 bases. This CDR3 has 12 amino acids. Germline values: CDR1 MDHEN, CDR2 SYDVKM. CDR3 DNA: TGTGCCAGCAGTATAAACAGGGGGGGAGCTTTCTTT. Its translation is CASSINRGGAFF.

This chain connects TRBV16 to TRBJ2-5; 8 positions match TRBD1. The J call may be wrong; the DNA end is better matched by TRBJ2-7. The V gene's germline CDR1 is KGHSY and CDR2 FQNENV. This CDR3 is 14 amino acids long. The CDR3 nucleotides are TGTGCCAGCAGCCTGTGGACAGGGTCCTACGAGCAGTACTTC. Its protein is CASSLWTGSYEQYF.

The rearrangement links TRBV5-1 to TRBJ2-5, with a possible D match to TRBD1 (6 bases). Germline V gene data show CDR1 as SGHRS and CDR2 as YFSETQ. V lost 3 bases to trimming and J lost 3 bases, with 9 bases between them. The CDR3 sequence is 13 residues long. CDR3 DNA sequence: TGCGCCAGCAGCTCGGACAGAAAAGAGACCCAGTACTTC. Translated, it gives CASSSDRKETQYF.

The chain combines TRBV7-3 with TRBJ2-5, with D perhaps matching TRBD2 (5 bases). Germline-derived CDR1 and CDR2 are SGHTA and FQGTGA. Trimming took off 1 base at V and 5 bases at J, with 17 bases between the two ends. The CDR3 has 16 amino acids. The CDR3 DNA sequence: TGTGCCAGCAGCTTAATGGGCCGAGCGGAGTGGGAGACCCAGTACTTC. This codes for CASSLMGRAEWETQYF.

This clone was found a few times. J is TRBJ2-1 and V is TRBV5-1; the match to TRBD2 covers 11 bases. Looked up from germline, CDR1 is SGHRS and CDR2 is YFSETQ. J lost 6 bases, V lost 0 bases, and 11 bases had no gene match. The CDR3 runs 18 residues. The CDR3 nucleotides are TGCGCCAGCAGCTTGGCCCCGCGTGGGACTAGCGGCCTCAATGAGCAGTTCTTC. Translated, it gives CASSLAPRGTSGLNEQFF.

J is TRBJ1-1 and V is TRBV29-1, with D tentatively TRBD1 (5 bases). The V gene's germline CDR1 is SQVTM and CDR2 ANQGSEA. CDR3 length: 13 residues. Trimming removed 4 bases from V and 0 bases from J, with 9 bases in between. The CDR3 sequence: CSVVVRVNTEAFF. The CDR3 DNA follows: TGCAGCGTTGTGGTCAGGGTGAACACTGAAGCTTTCTTT.